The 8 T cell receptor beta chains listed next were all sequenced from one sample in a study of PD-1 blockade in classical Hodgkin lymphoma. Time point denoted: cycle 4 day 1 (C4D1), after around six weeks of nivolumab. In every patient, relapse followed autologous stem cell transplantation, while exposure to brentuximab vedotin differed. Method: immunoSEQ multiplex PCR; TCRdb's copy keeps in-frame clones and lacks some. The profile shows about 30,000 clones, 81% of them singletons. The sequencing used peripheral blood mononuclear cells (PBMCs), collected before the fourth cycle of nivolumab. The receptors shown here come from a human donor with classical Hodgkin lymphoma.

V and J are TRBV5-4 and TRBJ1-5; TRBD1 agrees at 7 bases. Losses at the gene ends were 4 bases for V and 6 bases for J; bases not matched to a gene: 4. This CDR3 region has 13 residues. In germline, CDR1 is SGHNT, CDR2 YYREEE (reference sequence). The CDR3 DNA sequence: TGTGCCAGCAGCCCCGAGGGGGCTCAGCCCCAGCATTTT. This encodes CASSPEGAQPQHF. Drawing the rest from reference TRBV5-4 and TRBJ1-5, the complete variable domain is ETGVTQSPTHLIKTRGQQVTLRCSSQSGHNTVSWYQQALGQGPQFIFQYYREEENGRGNFPPRFSGLQFPNYSSELNVNALELDDSALYLCASSPEGAQPQHFGDGTRLSIL.

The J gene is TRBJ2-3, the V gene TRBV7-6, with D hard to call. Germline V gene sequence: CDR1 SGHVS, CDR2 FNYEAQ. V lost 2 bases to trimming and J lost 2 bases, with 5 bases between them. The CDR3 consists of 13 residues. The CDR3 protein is CASSLYYTDTQYF. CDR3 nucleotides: TGTGCCAGCAGCTTATACTACACAGATACGCAGTATTTT.

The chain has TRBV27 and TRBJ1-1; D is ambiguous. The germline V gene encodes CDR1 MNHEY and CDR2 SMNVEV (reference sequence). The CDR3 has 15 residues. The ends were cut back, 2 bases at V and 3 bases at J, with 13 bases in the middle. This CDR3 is CASSLSQRGYTEAFF. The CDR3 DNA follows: TGTGCCAGCAGTTTAAGTCAACGCGGGTACACTGAAGCTTTCTTT.

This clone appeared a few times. The CDR3 protein is CASSLRGQRVQETQYF. CDR3 coding DNA: TGTGCCAGCAGCTTACGGGGCCAGAGGGTCCAAGAGACCCAGTACTTC. The chain employs TRBV11-2 and TRBJ2-5; D assignment may be TRBD1 or TRBD2 (5 bases each). The CDR3 covers 16 residues. Germline V gene data show CDR1 as SGHAT and CDR2 as FQNNGV. V gave up 2 bases and J gave up 1 base, with 14 bases separating them.

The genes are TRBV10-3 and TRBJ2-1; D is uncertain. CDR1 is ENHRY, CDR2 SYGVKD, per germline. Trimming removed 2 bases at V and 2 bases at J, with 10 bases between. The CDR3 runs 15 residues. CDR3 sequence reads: CAISEGLGAYNEQFF. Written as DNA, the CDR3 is TGTGCCATCAGTGAGGGGCTAGGAGCCTACAATGAGCAGTTCTTC.

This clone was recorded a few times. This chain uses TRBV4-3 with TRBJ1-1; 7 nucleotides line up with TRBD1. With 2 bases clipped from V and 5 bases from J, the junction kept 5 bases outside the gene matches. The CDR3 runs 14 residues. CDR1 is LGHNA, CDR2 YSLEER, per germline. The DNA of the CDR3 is TGCGCCAGCAGCCAAATGGCGACAGGGACTGAAGCTTTCTTT. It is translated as CASSQMATGTEAFF.

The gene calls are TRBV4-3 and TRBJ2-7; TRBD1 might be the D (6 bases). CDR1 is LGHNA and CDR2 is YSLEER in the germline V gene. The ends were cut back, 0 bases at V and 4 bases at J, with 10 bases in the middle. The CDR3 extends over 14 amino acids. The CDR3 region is CASSQDDDRYEQYF. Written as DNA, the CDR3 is TGCGCCAGCAGCCAAGATGACGACAGGTACGAGCAGTACTTC.

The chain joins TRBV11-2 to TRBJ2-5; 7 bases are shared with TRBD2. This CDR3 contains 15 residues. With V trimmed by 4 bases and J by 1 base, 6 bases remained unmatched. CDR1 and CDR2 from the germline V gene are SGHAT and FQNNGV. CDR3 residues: CASSSLTSSQETQYF. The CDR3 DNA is TGTGCCAGCAGCTCCCTGACTAGCAGCCAAGAGACCCAGTACTTC.